What follows are 3 T cell receptor beta chains derived from one specimen sequenced in a study of cytomegalovirus exposure and HLA in healthy donors. Vbeta (60) and Jbeta (13) primers were used in the PCR. Sequenced by immunoSEQ multiplex PCR; TCRdb stores in-frame clones only, minus some. The data show 100,000 to 150,000 clones, with 60% to 75% seen just once and almost 6% held by the top ten. Sequenced material: PBMCs. Every receptor here comes from a woman aged 50 to 60 in good health and CMV-seropositive.

This clone was recorded a few times. The chain links TRBV14 to TRBJ1-1; D uncertain. Trimming removed 2 bases at V and 1 base at J, with 11 bases between. The CDR3 spans 15 residues. CDR1 SGHDN and CDR2 FVKESK come from the germline V gene. CDR3 residues: CASSQQGRENTEAFF. The CDR3 DNA is TGTGCCAGCAGCCAACAAGGACGGGAGAACACTGAAGCTTTCTTT.

This sequence joins TRBV18 and TRBJ1-1; a weak D match, TRBD1 (6 bases). CDR3 length: 15 amino acids. CDR1 is KGHSH and CDR2 is LQKENI in the germline V gene. The V end was cut by 2 bases, the J end by 2 bases, with 12 bases between. In nucleotides, the CDR3 is TGTGCCAGCTCACCATCCGCACAGGGTAACACTGAAGCTTTCTTT. Encoded protein: CASSPSAQGNTEAFF.

The V call is TRBV13, the J call TRBJ2-2, with D unresolved. CDR1 PRHDT and CDR2 FYEKMQ come from the germline V gene (reference sequence). Trimming stripped 6 bases from V and 7 bases from J, with 15 bases between. The CDR3 is 14 residues long. CDR3 DNA: TGTGCCAGCAGTTCCGGAATTCCGGGCGGGGAGCTGTTTTTT. This translates into CASSSGIPGGELFF.